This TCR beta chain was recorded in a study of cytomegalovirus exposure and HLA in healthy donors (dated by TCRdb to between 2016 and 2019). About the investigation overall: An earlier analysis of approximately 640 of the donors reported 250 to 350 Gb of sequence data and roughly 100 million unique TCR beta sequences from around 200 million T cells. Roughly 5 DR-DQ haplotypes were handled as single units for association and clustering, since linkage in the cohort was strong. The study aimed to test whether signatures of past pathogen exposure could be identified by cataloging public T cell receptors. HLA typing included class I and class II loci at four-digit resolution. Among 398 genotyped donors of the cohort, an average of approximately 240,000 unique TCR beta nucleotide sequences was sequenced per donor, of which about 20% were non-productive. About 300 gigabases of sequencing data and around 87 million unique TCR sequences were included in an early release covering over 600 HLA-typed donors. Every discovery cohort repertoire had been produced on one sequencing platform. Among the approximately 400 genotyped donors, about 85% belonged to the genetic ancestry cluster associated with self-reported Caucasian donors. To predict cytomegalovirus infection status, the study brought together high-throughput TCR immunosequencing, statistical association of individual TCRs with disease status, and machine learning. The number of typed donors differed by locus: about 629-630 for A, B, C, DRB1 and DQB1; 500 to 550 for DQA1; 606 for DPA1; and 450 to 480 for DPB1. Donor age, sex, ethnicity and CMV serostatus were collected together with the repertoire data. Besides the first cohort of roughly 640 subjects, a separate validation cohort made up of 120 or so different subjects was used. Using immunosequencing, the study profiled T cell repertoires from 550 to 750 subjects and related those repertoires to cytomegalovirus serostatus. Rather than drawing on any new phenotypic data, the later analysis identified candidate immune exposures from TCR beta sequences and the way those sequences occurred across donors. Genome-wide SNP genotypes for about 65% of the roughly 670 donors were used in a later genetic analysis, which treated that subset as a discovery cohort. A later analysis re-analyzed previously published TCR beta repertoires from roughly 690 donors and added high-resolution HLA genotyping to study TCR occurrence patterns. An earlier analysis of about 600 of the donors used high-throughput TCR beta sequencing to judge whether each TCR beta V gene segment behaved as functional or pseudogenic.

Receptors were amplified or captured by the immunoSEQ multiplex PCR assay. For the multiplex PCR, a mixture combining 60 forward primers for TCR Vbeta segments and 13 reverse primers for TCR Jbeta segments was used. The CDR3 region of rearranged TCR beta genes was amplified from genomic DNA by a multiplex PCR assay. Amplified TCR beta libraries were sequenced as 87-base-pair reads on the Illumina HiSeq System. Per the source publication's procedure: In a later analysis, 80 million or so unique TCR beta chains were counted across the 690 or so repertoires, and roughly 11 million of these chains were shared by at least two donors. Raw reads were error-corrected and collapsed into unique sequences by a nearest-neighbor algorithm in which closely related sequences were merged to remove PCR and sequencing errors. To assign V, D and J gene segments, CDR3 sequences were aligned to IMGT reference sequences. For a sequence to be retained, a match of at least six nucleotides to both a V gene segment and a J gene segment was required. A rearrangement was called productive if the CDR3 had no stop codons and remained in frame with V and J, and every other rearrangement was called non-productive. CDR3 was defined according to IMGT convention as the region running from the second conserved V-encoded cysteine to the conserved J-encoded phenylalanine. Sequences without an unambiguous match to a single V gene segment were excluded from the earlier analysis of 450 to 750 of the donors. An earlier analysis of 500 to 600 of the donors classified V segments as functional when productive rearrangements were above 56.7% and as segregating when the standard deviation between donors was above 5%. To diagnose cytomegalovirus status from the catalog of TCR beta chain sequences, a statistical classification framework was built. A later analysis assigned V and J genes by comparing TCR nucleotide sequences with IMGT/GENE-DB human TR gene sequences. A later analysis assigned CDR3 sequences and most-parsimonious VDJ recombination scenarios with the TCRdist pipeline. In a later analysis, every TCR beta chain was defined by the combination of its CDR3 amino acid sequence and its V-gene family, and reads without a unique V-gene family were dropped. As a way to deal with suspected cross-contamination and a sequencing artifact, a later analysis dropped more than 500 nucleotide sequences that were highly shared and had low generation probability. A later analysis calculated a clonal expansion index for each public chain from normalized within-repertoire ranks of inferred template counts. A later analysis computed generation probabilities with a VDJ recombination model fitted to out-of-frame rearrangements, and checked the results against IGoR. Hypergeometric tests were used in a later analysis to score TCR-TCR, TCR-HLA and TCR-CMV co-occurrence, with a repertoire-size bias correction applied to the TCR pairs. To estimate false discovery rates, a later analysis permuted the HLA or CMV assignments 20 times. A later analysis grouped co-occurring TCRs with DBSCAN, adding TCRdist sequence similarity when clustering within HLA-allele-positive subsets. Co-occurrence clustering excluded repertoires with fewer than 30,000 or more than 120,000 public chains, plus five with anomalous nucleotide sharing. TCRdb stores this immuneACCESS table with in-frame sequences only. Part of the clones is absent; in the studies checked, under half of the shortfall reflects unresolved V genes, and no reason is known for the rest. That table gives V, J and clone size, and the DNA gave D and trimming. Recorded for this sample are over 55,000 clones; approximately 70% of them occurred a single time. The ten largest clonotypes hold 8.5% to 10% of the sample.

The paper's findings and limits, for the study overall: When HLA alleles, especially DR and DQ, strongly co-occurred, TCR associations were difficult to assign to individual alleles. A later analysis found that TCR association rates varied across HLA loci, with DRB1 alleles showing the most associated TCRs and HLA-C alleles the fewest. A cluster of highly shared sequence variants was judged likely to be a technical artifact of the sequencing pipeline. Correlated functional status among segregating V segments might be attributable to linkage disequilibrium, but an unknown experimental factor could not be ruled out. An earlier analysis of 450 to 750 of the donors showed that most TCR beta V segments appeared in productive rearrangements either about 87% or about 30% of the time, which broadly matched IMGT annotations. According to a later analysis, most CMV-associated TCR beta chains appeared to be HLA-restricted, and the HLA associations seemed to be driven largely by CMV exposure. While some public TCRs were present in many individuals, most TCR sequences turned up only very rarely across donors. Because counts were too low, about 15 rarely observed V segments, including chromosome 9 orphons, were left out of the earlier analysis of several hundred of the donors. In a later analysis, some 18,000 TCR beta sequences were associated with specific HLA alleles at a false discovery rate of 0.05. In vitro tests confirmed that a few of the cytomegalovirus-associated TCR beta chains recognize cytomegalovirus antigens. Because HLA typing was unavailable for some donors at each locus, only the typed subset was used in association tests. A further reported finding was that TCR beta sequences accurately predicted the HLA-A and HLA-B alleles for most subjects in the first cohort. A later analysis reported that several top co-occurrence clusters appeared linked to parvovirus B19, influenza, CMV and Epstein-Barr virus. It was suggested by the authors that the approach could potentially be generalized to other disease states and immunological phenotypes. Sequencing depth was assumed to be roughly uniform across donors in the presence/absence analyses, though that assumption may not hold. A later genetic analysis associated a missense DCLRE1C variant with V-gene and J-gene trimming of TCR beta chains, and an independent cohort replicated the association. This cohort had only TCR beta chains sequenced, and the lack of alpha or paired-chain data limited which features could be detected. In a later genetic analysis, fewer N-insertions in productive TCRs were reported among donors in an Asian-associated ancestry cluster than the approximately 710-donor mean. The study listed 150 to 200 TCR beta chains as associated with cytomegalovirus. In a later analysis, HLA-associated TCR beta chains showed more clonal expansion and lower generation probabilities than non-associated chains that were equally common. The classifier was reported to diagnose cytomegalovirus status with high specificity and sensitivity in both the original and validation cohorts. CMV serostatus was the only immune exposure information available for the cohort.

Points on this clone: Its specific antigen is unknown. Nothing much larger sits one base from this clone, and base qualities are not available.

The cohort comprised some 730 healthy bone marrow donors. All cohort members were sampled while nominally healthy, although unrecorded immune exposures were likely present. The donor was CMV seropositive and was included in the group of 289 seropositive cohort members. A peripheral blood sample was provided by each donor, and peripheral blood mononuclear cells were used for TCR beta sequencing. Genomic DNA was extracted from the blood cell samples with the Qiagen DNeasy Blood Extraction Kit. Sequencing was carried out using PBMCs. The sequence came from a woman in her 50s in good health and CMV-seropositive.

The nucleotide sequence is given as TGCAGCGTTCTCTCCGCAAAAAGACAGGGGACGTTTACTGAAGCTTTCTTT. This gives the protein CSVLSAKRQGTFTEAFF. The chain joins TRBV29-1 to TRBJ1-1, with 8 bases in between that match TRBD1. The CDR3 numbers 17 residues from cysteine through phenylalanine. Kept here is only the CDR3 DNA, which spans 51 bases and is read in frame from base 1. V loses 5 bases at its end and J loses 5 bases; junction bases beyond the gene matches: 19. From a lookup of the germline V gene, CDR1 and CDR2 are SQVTM and ANQGSEA.